Below, 13 T cell receptor beta chains from the same sample are listed, as sequenced in a study of vaccination and CD4 T cells after COVID-19. Which antigens these TCRs recognize remains unknown. As to treatment: roughly 10-day PBMC culture with coronavirus spike peptide pools or control peptides (ViraFEST assay). The Oncomine TCR Beta short-read assay generated sequence data from the DNA of cultured CD4+ T cells. MiXCR, applied by TCRdb to the PCR reads, yields one record per CDR3 protein. The sample carries roughly 24,000 distinct CDR3 sequences, roughly 40% recorded once. The sample taken for sequencing was CD4+ T cells from blood, cultured in vitro. These TCRs come from a human donor who had recovered from COVID-19.

The rearrangement uses TRBV5-1 and TRBJ1-1; 8 bases are shared with TRBD1. V lost 5 bases to trimming and J lost 1 base; unmatched junction nucleotides: 10. The CDR3 runs 16 residues. The germline CDR1 and CDR2 sequences are SGHRS and YFSETQ. Written as DNA, the CDR3 is TGCGCCAGCAGTCCCGAGCAGGGGGCGCGGAACACTGAAGCTTTCTTT. It is translated as CASSPEQGARNTEAFF.

J is TRBJ2-2 and V is TRBV4-2; D gene ambiguous. Germline V gene sequence: CDR1 LGHNA, CDR2 YNFKEQ. V gave up 3 bases and J gave up 1 base, with 0 bases separating them. The CDR3 has 12 residues. CDR3 coding DNA: TGTGCCAGCAGCCAGAACACCGGGGAGCTGTTTTTT. The encoded protein is CASSQNTGELFF.

This clonotype was counted a few times. J is TRBJ2-7 and V is TRBV20-1, with TRBD2 as a possible D gene (5 bases). The germline V and J ends were trimmed by 2 bases and 6 bases, with 14 bases remaining between them. Germline V gene sequence: CDR1 DFQATT, CDR2 SNEGSKA (reference sequence). The CDR3 consists of 13 residues. This CDR3 is CSARRTGGGEQYF. DNA of the CDR3: TGCAGTGCTAGACGAACGGGTGGAGGCGAGCAGTACTTC.

The chain uses TRBV5-6 and TRBJ2-7; D is unclear. This CDR3 has 13 amino acids. Germline CDR1 reads SGHDT; CDR2 reads YYEEEE. V lost 4 bases, J lost 0 bases, and 8 bases lay in between. The CDR3 is CASSQLDSYEQYF. CDR3 in DNA: TGTGCCAGCAGCCAGCTCGACTCCTACGAGCAGTACTTC.

This clonotype appeared a few times. V usage is TRBV24-1 and J usage is TRBJ1-5; D is ambiguous. The germline gives CDR1 KGHDR, CDR2 SFDVKD. CDR3 length: 14 amino acids. Trimming pared 6 bases from V and 1 base from J, leaving 9 bases between. CDR3 sequence: CATSKAGSNQPQHF. Here the CDR3 DNA reads TGTGCCACCAGTAAAGCGGGGAGCAATCAGCCCCAGCATTTT.

The chain links TRBV6-2 or TRBV6-3 to TRBJ1-3, with unresolved D. Germline CDR1 MNHEY, CDR2 SVGEGT. This CDR3 has 13 amino acids. Trimming stripped 8 bases from V and 0 bases from J, with 8 bases between. CDR3 amino acids: CASYRSSGNTIYF. In DNA form, the CDR3 reads TGTGCCAGCTACCGAAGCTCTGGAAACACCATATATTTT.

The V and J genes are TRBV28 and TRBJ2-5; D not certain. Germline CDR1 is MDHEN and CDR2 is SYDVKM. This CDR3 spans 13 amino acids. Trimming stripped 6 bases from V and 1 base from J, with 9 bases between. CDR3 bases: TGTGCCAGCAGCCCAGAGCTCCAAGAGACCCAGTACTTC. Amino acids: CASSPELQETQYF.

This clonotype has a handful of counts. The chain couples TRBV20-1 to TRBJ2-3, with 7 bases matching TRBD2. CDR1 DFQATT and CDR2 SNEGSKA come from the germline V gene (reference sequence). V lost 6 bases and J lost 0; bases outside the gene matches: 3. The CDR3 contains 13 residues. CDR3 bases: TGCAGTGCCGGGACTACGAGCACAGATACGCAGTATTTT. As protein: CSAGTTSTDTQYF.

This clonotype has more than one count but fewer than ten. The chain links TRBV6-2 or TRBV6-3 to TRBJ2-7, with 13 bases lining up with TRBD2. V gave up 6 bases and J gave up 2 bases; unmatched junction bases: 4. Germline V lookup: CDR1 MNHEY, CDR2 SVGEGT. The CDR3 runs to 15 residues. The DNA for the CDR3 is TGTGCCAGCAGCCGGACTAGCGGGAGTACCTACGAGCAGTACTTC. Translation: CASSRTSGSTYEQYF.

This chain connects TRBV4-2 to TRBJ2-7, with D unclear. This CDR3 spans 15 amino acids. The germline CDR1 and CDR2 sequences are LGHNA and YNFKEQ. With 0 bases removed from V and 0 bases from J, the gap between germline ends came to 9 bases. CDR3 loop: CASSQDVASSYEQYF. The CDR3 DNA reads TGTGCCAGCAGCCAAGATGTCGCGTCCTCCTACGAGCAGTACTTC.

The V and J genes are TRBV19 and TRBJ2-2; TRBD2 matches 9 bases. J lost 7 bases, V lost 4 bases, and 10 bases had no gene match. There are 16 residues in the CDR3. The germline CDR1 and CDR2 sequences are LNHDA and SQIVND (reference sequence). The CDR3 protein is CASSTPAGGYYGELFF. The CDR3 nucleotides read TGTGCCAGTAGTACCCCCGCGGGAGGGTATTACGGGGAGCTGTTTTTT. Looking up the rest from reference TRBV19 and TRBJ2-2 gives the full variable domain: DGGITQSPKYLFRKEGQNVTLSCEQNLNHDAMYWYRQDPGQGLRLIYYSQIVNDFQKGDIAEGYSVSREKKESFPLTVTSAQKNPTAFYLCASSTPAGGYYGELFFGEGSRLTVL.

In regard to this clonotype: Mismatch with germline at one junction end may stem from a read error. This chain joins TRBV6-2 or TRBV6-3 and TRBJ2-6; 9 bases agree with TRBD1. The CDR3 is 18 amino acids. The germline CDR1 and CDR2 sequences are MNHEY and SVGEGT. Here the CDR3 DNA reads TGTGCCAGCAGTTACTCGGGAGGGACAGGGATTGGGGTCAACGTCCTGACTTTC. This gives the protein CASSYSGGTGIGVNVLTF.

This chain connects TRBV20-1 to TRBJ2-7; tentative D call: TRBD1 (5 bases). Germline CDR1 is DFQATT and CDR2 is SNEGSKA (reference sequence). There are 13 residues in the CDR3. The V and J ends lost 5 bases and 2 bases respectively, with 13 bases between them. CDR3 sequence (DNA): TGCAGTGCTCGGCAGGGTGAAACCTACGAGCAGTACTTC. The encoded protein is CSARQGETYEQYF.